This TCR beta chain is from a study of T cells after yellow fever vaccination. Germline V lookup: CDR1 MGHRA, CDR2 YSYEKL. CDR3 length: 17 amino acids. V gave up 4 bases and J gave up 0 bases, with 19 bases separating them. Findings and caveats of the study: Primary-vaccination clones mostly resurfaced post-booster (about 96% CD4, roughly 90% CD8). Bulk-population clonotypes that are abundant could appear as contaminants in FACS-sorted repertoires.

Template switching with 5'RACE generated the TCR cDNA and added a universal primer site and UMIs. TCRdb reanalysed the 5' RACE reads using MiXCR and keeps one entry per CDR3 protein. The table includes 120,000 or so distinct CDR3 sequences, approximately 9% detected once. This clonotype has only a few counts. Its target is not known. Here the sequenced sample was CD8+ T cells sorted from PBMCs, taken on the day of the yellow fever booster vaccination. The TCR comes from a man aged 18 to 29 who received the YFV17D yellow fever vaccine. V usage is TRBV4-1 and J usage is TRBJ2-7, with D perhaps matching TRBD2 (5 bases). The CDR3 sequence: CASSLGLSTAYSYEQYF. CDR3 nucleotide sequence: TGCGCCAGCAGCCTTGGACTCTCGACCGCCTACTCCTACGAGCAGTACTTC.